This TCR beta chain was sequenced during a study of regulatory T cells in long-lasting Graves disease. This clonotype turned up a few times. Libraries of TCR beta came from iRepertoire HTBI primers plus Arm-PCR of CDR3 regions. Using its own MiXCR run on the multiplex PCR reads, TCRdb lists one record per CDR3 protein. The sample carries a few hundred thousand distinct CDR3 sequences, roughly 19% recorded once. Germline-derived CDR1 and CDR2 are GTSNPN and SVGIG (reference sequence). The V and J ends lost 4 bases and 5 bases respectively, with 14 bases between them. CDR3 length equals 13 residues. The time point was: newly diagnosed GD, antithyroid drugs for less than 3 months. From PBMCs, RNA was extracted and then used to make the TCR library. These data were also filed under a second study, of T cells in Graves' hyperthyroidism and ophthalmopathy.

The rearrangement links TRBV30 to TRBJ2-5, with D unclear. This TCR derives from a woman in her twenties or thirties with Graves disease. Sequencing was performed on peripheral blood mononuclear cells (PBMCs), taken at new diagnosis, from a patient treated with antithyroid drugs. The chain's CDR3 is CAWKLRPRETQYF. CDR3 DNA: TGTGCCTGGAAGTTGAGACCGCGGGAGACCCAGTACTTC.